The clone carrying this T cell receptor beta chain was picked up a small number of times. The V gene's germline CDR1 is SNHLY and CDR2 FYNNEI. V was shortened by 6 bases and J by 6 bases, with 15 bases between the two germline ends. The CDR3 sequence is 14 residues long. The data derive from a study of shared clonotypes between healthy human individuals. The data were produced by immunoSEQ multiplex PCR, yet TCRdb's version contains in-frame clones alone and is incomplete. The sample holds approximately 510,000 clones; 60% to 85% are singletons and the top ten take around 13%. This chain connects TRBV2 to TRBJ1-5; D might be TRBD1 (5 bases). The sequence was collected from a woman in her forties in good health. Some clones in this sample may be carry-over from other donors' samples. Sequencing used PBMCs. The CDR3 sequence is CASRAGLVGQPQHF. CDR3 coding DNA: TGTGCCAGCAGGGCAGGGTTGGTCGGTCAGCCCCAGCATTTT.